A selection of T cell receptor beta chains follows, all from one sample in a study of a mutant IDH1 vaccine in newly diagnosed glioma. Their antigen targets remain unknown. Generated by immunoSEQ multiplex PCR, the TCRdb table keeps only in-frame clones and is missing some. Among more than 35,000 clones, about 81% were seen once, and the ten largest hold around 8.9%. This specimen consisted of PBMCs, obtained from a glioma patient whose treatment included an IDH1 peptide vaccine. These receptor sequences come from a man aged 40-49 years with glioma. Both conserved end residues are part of each CDR3. Each record gives: D gene, V gene, J gene, clone size, CDR3 protein, CDR3 DNA. D genes are given only for firm matches. Only part of the rows carry a size: once, few, many, or a class if the clone is expanded.

>NA|TRBV12-2|TRBJ2-5|NA
CASRSPGLKETQYF
TGTGCAAGTCGCTCCCCGGGACTAAAAGAGACCCAGTACTTC
>TRBD2|TRBV10-2|TRBJ2-3|NA
CASKEFLAGDLSTDTQYF
TGCGCCAGCAAAGAATTTCTAGCGGGTGACCTGAGCACAGATACGCAGTATTTT
>NA|TRBV14|TRBJ2-1|NA
CASSPTVGGGPGDEQFF
TGTGCCAGCAGCCCGACGGTAGGGGGAGGGCCGGGGGATGAGCAGTTCTTC
>TRBD1|TRBV4-1|TRBJ2-7|NA
CASSLRDRDYEQYF
TGCGCCAGCAGCCTCCGGGACAGGGACTACGAGCAGTACTTC
>TRBD2|TRBV2|TRBJ2-7|NA
CASSVLGASGRREQYF
TGTGCCAGCAGTGTTCTTGGGGCTAGCGGGAGGCGTGAGCAGTACTTC
>TRBD2|TRBV7-9|TRBJ2-1|NA
CASSLVSSGSSYNEQFF
TGTGCCAGCAGCTTAGTGTCTAGCGGGAGCTCCTACAATGAGCAGTTCTTC
>NA|TRBV4-2|TRBJ1-1|few
CASSQEVQDLQAFF
TGTGCCAGCAGCCAAGAGGTCCAGGACCTTCAAGCTTTCTTT
>NA|TRBV7-2|TRBJ2-7|NA
CASSFEGTLGTYEQYF
TGTGCCAGCAGCTTTGAGGGTACACTCGGAACCTACGAGCAGTACTTC
>TRBD2|TRBV19|TRBJ2-1|NA
CASSAPGTSGRVEQFF
TGTGCCAGTAGTGCACCCGGGACTAGCGGGAGGGTAGAGCAGTTCTTC
>NA|TRBV19|TRBJ1-5|few
CASSTTAMGNQPQHF
TGTGCCAGTAGTACTACAGCCATGGGGAATCAGCCCCAGCATTTT
>NA|TRBV15|TRBJ2-5|NA
CATSRDLRHQETQYF
TGTGCCACCAGCAGAGATCTGCGGCACCAAGAGACCCAGTACTTC
>NA|TRBV19|TRBJ2-5|NA
CASSIDGGPWGQETQYF
TGTGCCAGTAGTATAGATGGTGGCCCCTGGGGCCAAGAGACCCAGTACTTC
>NA|TRBV6-6|TRBJ2-1|NA
CASRSTTRGNEQFF
TGTGCCAGCAGGTCCACCACGAGAGGAAATGAGCAGTTCTTC
>TRBD1|TRBV11-2|TRBJ1-1|NA
CASSLDRGPDEAFF
TGTGCCAGCAGCTTGGACAGGGGGCCAGATGAAGCTTTCTTT
>NA|TRBV5-8|TRBJ1-5|few
CASRGSRTAAGQPQHF
TGTGCCAGCAGAGGGAGTCGCACAGCGGCAGGACAGCCCCAGCATTTT
>NA|TRBV18|TRBJ1-2|NA
CASSPRPRTNYGYTF
TGTGCCAGCTCACCCCGCCCGCGGACTAACTATGGCTACACCTTC
>NA|TRBV7-2|TRBJ1-2|once
CASSGLQANYGYTF
TGTGCCAGCAGCGGATTACAGGCGAACTATGGCTACACCTTC
>TRBD2|TRBV7-6|TRBJ2-1|NA
CASSLLPPTSGRRRDEQFF
TGTGCCAGCAGCTTATTACCTCCGACTAGCGGGAGAAGAAGGGATGAGCAGTTCTTC
>NA|TRBV27|TRBJ1-1|NA
CASSLNPVLNTEAFF
TGTGCCAGCAGTTTAAATCCAGTTCTGAACACTGAAGCTTTCTTT
>NA|TRBV5-1|TRBJ2-5|NA
CASSLALGETQYF
TGCGCCAGCAGCTTGGCCTTAGGGGAGACCCAGTACTTC
>TRBD2|TRBV11-2|TRBJ2-3|NA
CASSLEVRGGTDTQYF
TGTGCCAGCAGCTTAGAGGTCCGGGGAGGGACAGATACGCAGTATTTT
>NA|TRBV2|TRBJ1-1|NA
CASSPQGYRSTEAFF
TGTGCCAGCAGTCCCCAAGGGTATCGGAGCACTGAAGCTTTCTTT
>NA|TRBV11-2|TRBJ2-7|NA
CASSLSPVGAYEQYF
TGTGCCAGCAGCTTATCCCCCGTAGGGGCGTACGAGCAGTACTTC
>NA|TRBV19|TRBJ2-7|once
CASMEGGSSYEQYF
TGTGCCAGTATGGAGGGGGGTAGTTCCTACGAGCAGTACTTC
>NA|TRBV6-5|TRBJ2-5|NA
CASRGTPQTQYF
TGTGCCAGCAGAGGGACCCCCCAGACCCAGTACTTC
>NA|TRBV18|TRBJ1-5|few
CASSPTGGANQPQHF
TGTGCCAGCTCACCTACCGGGGGCGCGAATCAGCCCCAGCATTTT
>NA|TRBV7-2|TRBJ2-1|once
CASSFGTFSYNEQFF
TGTGCCAGCAGTTTCGGGACTTTTTCCTACAATGAGCAGTTCTTC
>TRBD2|TRBV5-4|TRBJ2-6|NA
CASSLGLAGGAPSGANVLTF
TGTGCCAGCAGCTTGGGACTAGCGGGAGGGGCCCCGTCTGGGGCCAACGTCCTGACTTTC
>NA|TRBV6-1|TRBJ2-7|NA
CASMLGLSSYEQYF
TGTGCCAGCATGCTAGGACTCAGCTCCTACGAGCAGTACTTC
>NA|TRBV20-1|TRBJ1-2|few
CSARDNYGYTF
TGCAGTGCTAGGGACAACTATGGCTACACCTTC
>NA|TRBV28|TRBJ1-5|NA
CASSLSLGGGNQPQHF
TGTGCCAGCAGTTTATCCCTAGGGGGTGGCAATCAGCCCCAGCATTTT
>NA|TRBV2|TRBJ1-3|NA
CASSERGNTIYF
TGTGCCAGCAGTGAGCGTGGAAACACCATATATTTT
>TRBD1|TRBV10-2|TRBJ1-1|few
CASRRDRGPGTEAFF
TGCGCCAGCCGCCGGGACAGGGGGCCGGGCACTGAAGCTTTCTTT